This is a list of T cell receptor beta chains from one sample in a study of blood T cell repertoires in COVID-19. TCRdb's table, derived via immunoSEQ multiplex PCR, lists solely in-frame clones and lacks some. The data contain over 75,000 clones, under 85% of them singletons. Input material: peripheral blood. These receptors all come from a man between 65 and 79 years old with acute or convalescent COVID-19. Both conserved end residues are part of each CDR3. D genes are given only for firm matches. Only part of the rows carry a size: once, few, many, or a class if the clone is expanded.

TRBV9	14	.	TRBJ1-5	TRBD1	TGTGCCAGCAGCGCAGGGACAGAAAATCAGCCCCAGCATTTT	CASSAGTENQPQHF
TRBV11-2	20	.	TRBJ2-6	.	TGTGCCAGCAGCTTAGACCCCCGCAGACAGGCCGCCTCTGGGGCCAACGTCCTGACTTTC	CASSLDPRRQAASGANVLTF
TRBV19	15	.	TRBJ1-3	.	TGTGCCAGTAGCCCATGGGGGGAACCTGGAAACACCATATATTTT	CASSPWGEPGNTIYF
TRBV5-4	14	.	TRBJ1-2	TRBD1	TGTGCCAGCAGCTTCGACAGGGGGAACTATGGCTACACCTTC	CASSFDRGNYGYTF
TRBV29-1	15	.	TRBJ2-3	TRBD1	TGCAGCGTACCAGGAAGACAGGGGGATCCAGATACGCAGTATTTT	CSVPGRQGDPDTQYF
TRBV29-1	12	.	TRBJ2-5	TRBD1	TGCAGCGTTGGACAGGGGGGGGAGACCCAGTACTTC	CSVGQGGETQYF
TRBV6-6	13	.	TRBJ1-1	.	TGTGCCAGCAGTTTTCAAATGAACACTGAAGCTTTCTTT	CASSFQMNTEAFF
TRBV4-1	16	.	TRBJ1-1	.	TGCGCCAGCAGCCAAGAAGTGGGAGGGCGCCTTGGGAGAGCTTTCTTT	CASSQEVGGRLGRAFF
TRBV9	15	.	TRBJ2-3	TRBD2	TGTGCCAGCAGCGTAGCTAAGACTAGCCCAGATACGCAGTATTTT	CASSVAKTSPDTQYF
TRBV7-2	11	.	TRBJ2-3	.	TGTGCCAGCAGGGCCACAGATACGCAGTATTTT	CASRATDTQYF
TRBV2	14	.	TRBJ2-4	.	TGTGCCAGCACCTATGACATAGCCAAAAACATTCAGTACTTC	CASTYDIAKNIQYF
TRBV5-4	14	.	TRBJ2-2	.	TGTGCCAGCAGCTTGTTACAGAACACCGGGGAGCTGTTTTTT	CASSLLQNTGELFF
TRBV10-3	14	once	TRBJ2-6	.	TGTGCCATCCCTACAGACTCTGGGGCCAACGTCCTGACTTTC	CAIPTDSGANVLTF
TRBV19	14	.	TRBJ2-1	.	TGTGCCACCAGGGACGGGAGCTCCTACAATGAGCAGTTCTTC	CATRDGSSYNEQFF
TRBV19	13	.	TRBJ2-7	.	TGTGCCAGTAGTATCGCTCAGTCCTACGAGCAGTACTTC	CASSIAQSYEQYF
TRBV7-9	18	.	TRBJ2-1	TRBD1	TGTGCCAGCAGCTTTTCCCACCGGACAGGGGGATCACCCAATGAGCAGTTCTTC	CASSFSHRTGGSPNEQFF
TRBV7-3	15	.	TRBJ2-3	.	TGTGCCAGCAGCTTAGGCGGGACCAGCACAGATACGCAGTATTTT	CASSLGGTSTDTQYF
TRBV28	14	once	TRBJ2-1	.	TGTGCCAGCAGTTTTAGGCGGGGCCCCAATGAGCAGTTCTTC	CASSFRRGPNEQFF
TRBV12-1	15	few	TRBJ1-4	.	TGTGCCAGCAGCTTTGTGGGGGGGGCTAATGAAAAACTGTTTTTT	CASSFVGGANEKLFF